This T cell receptor beta chain was retrieved from a study of blood T cells in healthy people across ages. A minimum of 7 million PBMCs was isolated per sample. For the second PCR, which ran for 7 to 11 cycles, a sample-barcoded 5' primer and a J-beta primer mix were used. Via MiXCR, TCRdb re-called the 5' RACE reads, giving one row per CDR3 protein. The sample records 1.5 million to 2 million distinct CDR3 sequences, approximately 28% being singletons. Germline CDR1 WNHNN, CDR2 SYGVQD (reference sequence). The CDR3 sequence is 10 residues long. V shed 9 bases and J shed 12 bases, with 15 bases lying between them. Of note for this clonotype: One base away lies a much larger clone, so this may be a sequencing read error.

The clonotype originates from a woman aged 25 to 45 in good health. Sequenced input: blood. The chain combines TRBV10-1 with TRBJ2-7; maybe TRBD2 (6 bases). CDR3 amino acids: CARRGETRYF. The CDR3 nucleotides are TGCGCCAGGCGGGGAGAGACCCGGTACTTC.